These 21 T cell receptor beta chains share one sample of origin, sequenced in a study of metastatic and nonmetastatic thyroid tumors. MiXCR re-clonotyped the PCR reads for TCRdb. The sample includes about 20,000 clones, around 19% seen only once; the top ten take under 3%. Treatment of any kind had been given to no patient before thyroid surgery. Sequences were obtained from adjacent normal tissue. The origin of the receptors is a male donor with papillary thyroid cancer or a benign thyroid nodule (not recorded which). Some clones in this sample may be carry-over from other donors' samples.

This clone appeared many times. V gene TRBV18 combines with J gene TRBJ2-1; no reliable D call. Germline CDR1 KGHSH, CDR2 LQKENI. Trimming pared 3 bases from V and 10 bases from J, leaving 10 bases between. CDR3 length: 12 amino acids. CDR3: CASSPSMVEQFF. CDR3 coding DNA: TGTGCCAGCTCACCCAGTATGGTAGAGCAGTTCTTC. Drawing the rest from reference TRBV18 and TRBJ2-1, the complete variable domain is NAGVMQNPRHLVRRRGQEARLRCSPMKGHSHVYWYRQLPEEGLKFMVYLQKENIIDESGMPKERFSAEFPKEGPSILRIQQVVRGDSAAYFCASSPSMVEQFFGPGTRLTVL.

This clone was found many times. Other nucleotide sequences from this sample produce the same CDR3. J is TRBJ2-3 and V is TRBV20-1; TRBD2 matches 7 bases. Trimming removed 4 bases from V and 4 bases from J; junction bases left unmatched: 2. This CDR3 spans 12 amino acids. Germline V lookup: CDR1 DFQATT, CDR2 SNEGSKA (reference sequence). For the CDR3, the DNA is TGCAGTGCTATGGGGGGGGCAGATACGCAGTATTTT. Its protein is CSAMGGADTQYF.

There are many counts of this clone. V usage is TRBV24-1 and J usage is TRBJ2-1, with 10 bases matching TRBD1. The CDR3 length is 16 residues. V lost 3 bases and J lost 8; bases outside the gene matches: 9. Germline CDR1 is KGHDR and CDR2 is SFDVKD. The CDR3 region is CATSDPGTGATYEQFF. CDR3 nucleotide sequence: TGTGCCACCAGTGATCCCGGGACAGGGGCTACCTATGAGCAGTTCTTC.

Details on this clone: A much larger clone lies a single base off, so this may be a read error. The J gene is TRBJ2-1, the V gene TRBV18, with a tentative D call TRBD2 (6 bases). The germline CDR1 and CDR2 sequences are KGHSH and LQKENI. V was pared by 2 bases and J by 3 bases, with 14 bases between. This CDR3 comprises 16 residues. The CDR3 loop reads CASSPKWAGYYNEQFF. The CDR3 DNA reads as TGTGCCAGCTCACCAAAATGGGCGGGGTACTACAATGAGCAGTTCTTC.

The V call is TRBV20-1, the J call TRBJ2-7, with a possible D match to TRBD1 (5 bases). Germline CDR1 reads DFQATT; CDR2 reads SNEGSKA (reference sequence). The CDR3 spans 14 residues. As DNA, the CDR3 is TGCAGTGCTACGAAGACAGTGCTGCCATACGAGCATTACGTC. This translates into CSATKTVLPYEHYV.

This clone is termed medium-sized. The genes are TRBV12-3 or TRBV12-4 and TRBJ2-1, with D perhaps matching TRBD2 (6 bases). Trimming left V 5 bases short and J 7 bases short, with 21 bases between. The CDR3 contains 16 residues. CDR3 protein: CASSPPGLGRRNEQFF. CDR3 nucleotides: TGTGCCAGCAGTCCGCCGGGACTCGGAAGGAGGAATGAGCAGTTCTTC.

Ten or more counts support this clone. V usage is TRBV9 and J usage is TRBJ1-1; D call uncertain. The CDR3 spans 17 residues. With 0 bases removed from V and 2 bases from J, the gap between germline ends came to 17 bases. Germline-derived CDR1 and CDR2 are SGDLS and YYNGEE. CDR3 nucleotide sequence: TGTGCCAGCAGCGTAGGGGAGGGCGGAGGGTCAAACACTGAAGCTTTCTTT. This codes for CASSVGEGGGSNTEAFF.

The J gene is TRBJ1-4, the V gene TRBV5-4; D is unclear. Germline V gene sequence: CDR1 SGHNT, CDR2 YYREEE (reference sequence). Trimming removed 4 bases at V and 3 bases at J, with 13 bases between. The CDR3 loop spans 15 amino acids. In nucleotides, the CDR3 is TGTGCCAGCAGCCCCCGACAAGGGCCTAATGAAAAACTGTTTTTT. It yields the protein CASSPRQGPNEKLFF.

This clone appeared many times. V and J are TRBV4-1 and TRBJ2-5; weak D call: TRBD2 (6 bases). Trimming left V 1 base short and J 1 base short, with 10 bases between. This CDR3 has 15 amino acids. CDR1 is MGHRA, CDR2 YSYEKL, per germline. The CDR3 DNA reads as TGCGCCAGCAGCCAAGGTGTTAGCGGCCAAGAGACCCAGTACTTC. Amino acids: CASSQGVSGQETQYF.

With regard to this clone: Additional DNA sequences in this sample encode the identical CDR3. The V and J genes are TRBV28 and TRBJ1-2; D possibly corresponds to TRBD1 (5 bases). V dropped 6 bases and J dropped 4 bases, with 12 bases sitting between them. This CDR3 contains 13 residues. Germline values: CDR1 MDHEN, CDR2 SYDVKM. CDR3 amino acids: CASSLGTTYGYTF. CDR3 in DNA: TGTGCCAGCAGCTTGGGGACTACCTATGGCTACACCTTC.

Sample share makes this clone medium-sized (0.01 to 0.1%). The chain employs TRBV12-3 or TRBV12-4 and TRBJ1-2; a possible D gene is TRBD1 (6 bases). The CDR3 contains 13 residues. Trimming took 3 bases from V and 7 from J, leaving 12 bases between them. This chain's CDR3 is CASSFGGPSGYTF. DNA of the CDR3: TGTGCCAGCAGTTTCGGGGGCCCGAGTGGCTACACCTTC.

Many counts were recorded for this clone. The chain recombines TRBV6-6 with TRBJ1-4; the D is unclear. The CDR3 sequence is 15 residues long. V lost 3 bases and J lost 5, with 13 bases in between. Germline CDR1 is MNHNY and CDR2 is SVGAGI (reference sequence). CDR3 bases: TGTGCCAGCAGTTATTTATCCGGGATCAATGAAAAACTGTTTTTT. It encodes CASSYLSGINEKLFF.

The chain employs TRBV7-6 and TRBJ2-2; 10 bases are a match to TRBD2. Germline CDR1 reads SGHVS; CDR2 reads FNYEAQ. V trimming: 0 bases; J trimming: 4 bases; junction bases outside the gene matches: 14. The CDR3 loop spans 20 amino acids. CDR3 residues: CASSLAMLALAGVPTGELFF. Written as DNA, the CDR3 is TGTGCCAGCAGCTTAGCAATGTTGGCTCTAGCGGGAGTGCCCACCGGGGAGCTGTTTTTT.

The chain carries TRBV28 and TRBJ2-5; tentatively, D is TRBD2 (5 bases). Germline CDR1 is MDHEN and CDR2 is SYDVKM. With 5 bases removed from V and 5 bases from J, the gap between germline ends came to 15 bases. The CDR3 extends over 14 amino acids. The CDR3 protein is CASSTYGWEETQYF. The CDR3, as DNA: TGTGCCAGCAGTACATATGGGTGGGAGGAGACCCAGTACTTC. The full variable domain, with the rest looked up from reference TRBV28 and TRBJ2-5, is DVKVTQSSRYLVKRTGEKVFLECVQDMDHENMFWYRQDPGLGLRLIYFSYDVKMKEKGDIPEGYSVSREKKERFSLILESASTNQTSMYLCASSTYGWEETQYFGPGTRLLVL.

On this clone: Compared with germline, one end of the junction differs, possibly owing to a read error. This rearrangement joins TRBV5-1 to TRBJ2-3; D possibly corresponds to TRBD1 (5 bases). The CDR3 has 15 residues. Germline V gene data show CDR1 as SGHRS and CDR2 as YFSETQ. CDR3 nucleotide sequence: TGCGCCAGCAGCTTGGCAGGTCAGGACATTGATACGCAGAATTTT. Protein sequence: CASSLAGQDIDTQNF.

In the case of this clone: The conserved final phenylalanine or tryptophan is absent from the CDR3, which likely points to a read error. The V gene is TRBV12-3 or TRBV12-4, the J gene TRBJ1-5, with a possible D match to TRBD1 (5 bases). The CDR3 is made up of 14 amino acids. V gave up 8 bases and J gave up 6 bases, with 17 bases separating them. CDR3 sequence: CASGRWQGTQPQHV. DNA for the CDR3: TGTGCCAGCGGGAGGTGGCAGGGCACTCAGCCCCAGCATGTT.

This clone was counted many times. The V call is TRBV9, the J call TRBJ2-1, with D tentatively TRBD1 (6 bases). Germline V gene data show CDR1 as SGDLS and CDR2 as YYNGEE. V lost 0 bases and J 5 bases, leaving 12 bases between the germline ends. The CDR3 length is 15 residues. Here the CDR3 reads CASSVVGARDNEQFF. Here the CDR3 DNA reads TGTGCCAGCAGCGTAGTGGGGGCGCGCGACAATGAGCAGTTCTTC. The whole variable domain, filled in from reference TRBV9 and TRBJ2-1, reads DSGVTQTPKHLITATGQRVTLRCSPRSGDLSVYWYQQSLDQGLQFLIQYYNGEERAKGNILERFSAQQFPDLHSELNLSSLELGDSALYFCASSVVGARDNEQFFGPGTRLTVL.

This clone showed up just a few times. The chain carries TRBV28 and TRBJ1-2, with D uncertain. Between the trimmed V and J ends, which lost 10 bases and 6 bases, there was a span of 21 bases. Germline V gene data show CDR1 as MDHEN and CDR2 as SYDVKM. CDR3 length: 14 amino acids. In DNA form, the CDR3 reads TGTGCCATAAGCTCGTGGGCAGGCCGGGATGGCTACACCTTC. The encoded protein is CAISSWAGRDGYTF.

There are many counts of this clone. With a much larger clone just one base away, this may be a read error. The rearrangement joins TRBV11-1 to TRBJ2-7, with D uncertain. The germline gives CDR1 SGHAT, CDR2 FQDESV (reference sequence). This CDR3 region has 16 residues. Here the CDR3 DNA reads TGTGCCGGCAGCTCCCGAAGCCTTACCTTAACCTACGAGCAGTACTTC. Encoded protein: CAGSSRSLTLTYEQYF.

This clone is medium-sized. The chain couples TRBV27 to TRBJ2-1; 9 nucleotides match TRBD2. This CDR3 has 13 amino acids. Trimming at V came to 5 bases and at J to 12 bases, leaving 8 bases not matched to a gene. Germline V lookup: CDR1 MNHEY, CDR2 SMNVEV (reference sequence). CDR3 in DNA: TGTGCCAGCAGTCCAAAGGTAGCGGGAGTGCAGTTCTTC. As protein: CASSPKVAGVQFF.

This clone is deemed medium-sized. The chain couples TRBV27 to TRBJ2-7, with no clear D. Trimming took off 0 bases at V and 4 bases at J, with 13 bases between the two ends. CDR1 is MNHEY and CDR2 is SMNVEV in the germline V gene (reference sequence). This CDR3 is built from 15 residues. The CDR3 here is CASSLSWGPGYEQYF. In DNA, the CDR3 is TGTGCCAGCAGTTTATCCTGGGGTCCCGGATACGAGCAGTACTTC.